This TCR beta chain was captured in a study of blood T cell repertoires in COVID-19. Background on the study: Sources were T cells, B-cell-depleted T cells, or PBMCs; the material itself was cDNA or gDNA.

This table comes from immunoSEQ multiplex PCR, and its TCRdb copy is limited to in-frame clones, with some not included. The sample carries about 74,000 clones, 70% to 75% recorded once. V lost 4 bases to trimming and J lost 0 bases; unmatched junction nucleotides: 3. CDR3 size: 15 residues. Per the germline V gene, CDR1 is SGHTA and CDR2 is FQGTGA. The sequence was collected from a man in his 70s with acute or convalescent COVID-19. The sequenced material came from peripheral blood. V is TRBV7-3 and J is TRBJ2-1; 7 nucleotides align to TRBD1. In DNA, the CDR3 is TGTGCCAGCAGCTGGACAGGTCCCTCCTACAATGAGCAGTTCTTC. Encoded protein: CASSWTGPSYNEQFF.